A single sample gave rise to the 10 T cell receptor beta chains below, sequenced in a study of CD8 T cells in Susac syndrome. RNA was extracted with the RNeasy kit, and a quantity of roughly 0.45 to 1 ug was reverse transcribed using random hexamers. One entry per CDR3 protein, called by TCRdb with MiXCR from the immunoSEQ multiplex PCR reads. The sample shows 95,000 to 150,000 distinct CDR3 sequences, roughly 94% of them seen only once. Sequences were obtained from CD8+ T cells from PBMCs. Source of these receptors: a human donor with Susac syndrome.

The chain links TRBV12-3 or TRBV12-4 to TRBJ2-5; 10 nucleotides agree with TRBD2. CDR3 length: 17 residues. The ends lost 3 bases at V and 5 bases at J; junction bases unmatched: 12. CDR3 protein: CASSLPPERGGRETQYF. In nucleotides, the CDR3 is TGTGCCAGCAGTTTGCCCCCCGAGCGGGGGGGCCGGGAGACCCAGTACTTC.

This rearrangement joins TRBV11-2 to TRBJ2-5, with TRBD2 identical over 7 bases. The junction had 8 bases not matched to a gene; V was cut back by 5 bases and J by 5 bases. Germline CDR1 reads SGHAT; CDR2 reads FQNNGV. The CDR3 covers 14 residues. CDR3 coding DNA: TGTGCCAGCAGCCCCCCGACTAGCATCGAGACCCAGTACTTC. Translation: CASSPPTSIETQYF.

The genes are TRBV30 and TRBJ2-7, with D tentatively TRBD2 (6 bases). CDR3 length: 16 amino acids. With 0 bases removed from V and 0 bases from J, the gap between germline ends came to 15 bases. Germline CDR1 and CDR2: GTSNPN and SVGIG (reference sequence). CDR3 nucleotide sequence: TGTGCCTGGAGTGTTGCGGGTCCGACTAGCTCCTACGAGCAGTACTTC. Its protein is CAWSVAGPTSSYEQYF. Supplemented by reference TRBV30 and TRBJ2-7, the full variable domain reads SQTIHQWPATLVQPVGSPLSLECTVEGTSNPNLYWYRQAAGRGLQLLFYSVGIGQISSEVPQNLSASRPQDRQFILSSKKLLLSDSGFYLCAWSVAGPTSSYEQYFGPGTRLTVT.

V and J are TRBV13 and TRBJ2-1, with 13 bases aligning to TRBD2. Germline V CDR1 and CDR2: PRHDT, FYEKMQ (reference sequence). The trim removed 5 bases at V and 6 bases at J, leaving 7 bases unmatched. The length of the CDR3 is 16 residues. The CDR3 sequence: CASSALTSGGSNEQFF. The CDR3 region has the DNA TGTGCCAGCAGCGCCCTGACTAGCGGGGGGAGCAATGAGCAGTTCTTC.

The rearrangement uses TRBV7-9 and TRBJ2-1; D is perhaps TRBD1 or TRBD2 (5 bases each). Germline assignment: CDR1 SEHNR and CDR2 FQNEAQ (reference sequence). V was cut by 7 bases and J by 0 bases, with 10 bases left in between. This CDR3 comprises 14 residues. The CDR3 is CASNAGSSYNEQFF. CDR3 coding DNA: TGTGCCAGCAATGCAGGGAGCTCCTACAATGAGCAGTTCTTC.

The sample holds one count of this clonotype. The J gene is TRBJ2-2, the V gene TRBV20-1; D tentatively fits TRBD1 or TRBD2 (5 bases each). Germline V gene data show CDR1 as DFQATT and CDR2 as SNEGSKA (reference sequence). The germline V and J ends were trimmed by 6 bases and 7 bases, with 21 bases remaining between them. CDR3 length: 15 amino acids. The CDR3: CSARDSQGANGELFF. The CDR3 DNA reads as TGCAGTGCCCGAGACTCCCAGGGAGCCAACGGGGAGCTGTTTTTT.

The chain couples TRBV4-1 to TRBJ2-2; no clear D. CDR1 and CDR2 from the germline V gene are MGHRA and YSYEKL. V was pared by 4 bases and J by 5 bases, with 5 bases between. This CDR3 contains 12 residues. CDR3 nucleotides: TGCGCCAGCAGCCCCGGGACCGGGGAGCTGTTTTTT. Residues: CASSPGTGELFF.

The CDR3 is CSARATSGPFPYNEQFF. In nucleotides, the CDR3 is TGCAGTGCTAGAGCTACCTCCGGCCCATTCCCCTACAATGAGCAGTTCTTC. The chain couples TRBV20-1 to TRBJ2-1; no clear D gene. The CDR3 is 17 residues long. Between the trimmed V and J ends, which lost 1 base and 2 bases, there was a span of 18 bases. Germline V lookup: CDR1 DFQATT, CDR2 SNEGSKA (reference sequence).

The V and J genes are TRBV5-4 and TRBJ2-1, with unresolved D. The length of the CDR3 is 14 residues. Germline assignment: CDR1 SGHNT and CDR2 YYREEE (reference sequence). V was clipped by 0 bases and J by 5 bases, with 9 bases between them. The CDR3 loop reads CASSLGLVNNEQFF. CDR3 coding DNA: TGTGCCAGCAGCTTGGGTCTAGTCAACAATGAGCAGTTCTTC.

The chain combines TRBV6-5 with TRBJ1-5; D gene unclear. Between the trimmed V and J ends, which lost 4 bases and 1 base, there was a span of 11 bases. The CDR3 is 15 amino acids. Per the germline V gene, CDR1 is MNHEY and CDR2 is SVGAGI. This CDR3 reads CASSSTWGSNQPQHF. DNA for the CDR3: TGTGCCAGCAGTTCGACGTGGGGAAGCAATCAGCCCCAGCATTTT.